This T cell receptor beta chain stems from a study of a mutant IDH1 vaccine in newly diagnosed glioma. About the study: During weeks 1, 3, 5, 7, 11, 15, 19 and 23, patients received eight vaccinations. Radiotherapy, temozolomide, or both had been given previously, and both were given to most. Study-wide results and caveats: In just under 95% of patients, immune responses induced by the vaccine occurred.

This CDR3 has 14 amino acids. The germline V gene has CDR1 SQVTM and CDR2 ANQGSEA. V was clipped by 0 bases and J by 4 bases, with 12 bases between them. Repertoires were generated with immunoSEQ multiplex PCR, while TCRdb's copy carries only in-frame clones and drops some. The sample includes about 30,000 clones, around 91% of them seen just once. As to this clone: Its cognate antigen is unknown.

Time point described: week 11, during vaccination. Mutant IDH1 20-mer peptide, at 300 ug, made up each vaccine dose, with topical imiquimod. The chain joins TRBV29-1 to TRBJ1-1, with no clear D. Sequenced material: PBMCs, taken from a glioma patient whose treatment included an IDH1 peptide vaccine. This clonotype was obtained from a man aged 18 to 29 with glioma. Written as DNA, the CDR3 is TGCAGCGTTGAAGATCCTGTGAGTGGCACTGAAGCTTTCTTT. This encodes CSVEDPVSGTEAFF.